The 32 T cell receptor beta chains below were found in one sample sequenced in a study of vaccination effects on CD4 cells after COVID-19. Antigen specificity for these receptors is unknown. ViraFEST used viral peptide pools to expand antigen-specific CD4+ T cells before sequencing. Isolation of CD4+ T cells took place after approximately ten days of culture. Participants each got two BNT162b2 or mRNA-1273 vaccine doses. Repertoires were generated with immunoSEQ multiplex PCR, while TCRdb's copy carries only in-frame clones and drops some. The sample lists tens of thousands of clones, approximately 68% occurring once. The material was CD4+ T cells from PBMCs cultured with SARS-CoV-2 spike peptides, obtained after COVID-19 vaccination. These receptors originate from a human donor who received a COVID-19 vaccine.

The gene calls are TRBV27 and TRBJ2-2; D assignment may be TRBD1 or TRBD2 (5 bases each). The V end lost 0 bases, the J end lost 4 bases, and 15 bases lay between the germline ends. The germline CDR1 and CDR2 sequences are MNHEY and SMNVEV (reference sequence). The CDR3 sequence is 17 residues long. CDR3 sequence: CASSLSQGLGGTGELFF. CDR3 DNA sequence: TGTGCCAGCAGTTTATCCCAGGGTCTCGGAGGCACCGGGGAGCTGTTTTTT.

This chain joins TRBV7-9 and TRBJ1-4; perhaps TRBD1 as D (6 bases). V lost 1 base and J 8 bases, leaving 14 bases between the germline ends. Looked up from germline, CDR1 is SEHNR and CDR2 is FQNEAQ (reference sequence). This CDR3 is built from 15 residues. The CDR3: CASSLDVTGWEKLFF. As DNA, the CDR3 is TGTGCCAGCAGCTTAGATGTTACAGGGTGGGAAAAACTGTTTTTT. Full variable domain (remainder filled in from reference TRBV7-9 and TRBJ1-4): DTGVSQNPRHKITKRGQNVTFRCDPISEHNRLYWYRQTLGQGPEFLTYFQNEAQLEKSRLLSDRFSAERPKGSFSTLEIQRTEQGDSAMYLCASSLDVTGWEKLFFGSGTQLSVL.

The rearrangement links TRBV7-9 to TRBJ1-2, with D possibly matching TRBD1 (6 bases). Germline assignment: CDR1 SEHNR and CDR2 FQNEAQ (reference sequence). Trimming removed 5 bases at V and 8 bases at J, with 21 bases between. CDR3 length: 15 amino acids. CDR3: CASSGLGAAQEGYTF. CDR3 DNA: TGTGCCAGCAGCGGCCTGGGGGCGGCTCAAGAAGGCTACACCTTC.

The chain recombines TRBV7-2 with TRBJ2-1; possible D gene TRBD1, 8 bases. The CDR3 loop spans 19 amino acids. From germline, CDR1 is SGHTA and CDR2 FQGNSA. V lost 2 bases and J 6 bases, leaving 26 bases between the germline ends. The CDR3 nucleotides are TGTGCCAGCAGCTTAAGTGTTTGGGGGGGCCTGGGACAGGTCAATGAGCAGTTCTTC. Amino acid sequence: CASSLSVWGGLGQVNEQFF.

The V call is TRBV7-9, the J call TRBJ2-7, with 11 bases lining up with TRBD2. The CDR3 contains 16 residues. The V and J ends lost 5 bases and 0 bases, in that order; junction bases with no gene match: 6. In germline, CDR1 is SEHNR, CDR2 FQNEAQ (reference sequence). The CDR3 region is CASSARLAGSSYEQYF. The CDR3 DNA sequence: TGTGCCAGCAGCGCACGACTAGCGGGGAGCTCCTACGAGCAGTACTTC.

This clone was counted ten times or more. The gene calls are TRBV9 and TRBJ2-3; the D gene is possibly TRBD2 (7 bases). Germline CDR1 SGDLS, CDR2 YYNGEE. The length of the CDR3 is 17 residues. Deletions cut 4 bases from V and 3 bases from J, with 21 bases between. CDR3 residues: CASSIQGRGGRTDTQYF. In DNA, the CDR3 is TGTGCCAGCAGCATCCAGGGGAGGGGGGGCCGGACAGATACGCAGTATTTT.

This clone has just a few counts. J is TRBJ2-5 and V is TRBV15, with D perhaps TRBD1 (6 bases). V lost 4 bases, J lost 4 bases, and 13 bases lay in between. Germline CDR1 reads LNHNV; CDR2 reads YYDKDF (reference sequence). The CDR3 covers 14 residues. The CDR3 nucleotides are TGTGCCACCAGCATCAGAGGGGGTCGAGAGACCCAGTACTTC. Amino acid sequence: CATSIRGGRETQYF. Looking up the rest from reference TRBV15 and TRBJ2-5 gives the full variable domain: DAMVIQNPRYQVTQFGKPVTLSCSQTLNHNVMYWYQQKSSQAPKLLFHYYDKDFNNEADTPDNFQSRRPNTSFCFLDIRSPGLGDTAMYLCATSIRGGRETQYFGPGTRLLVL.

The rearrangement uses TRBV18 and TRBJ1-1, with D possibly matching TRBD1 (5 bases). V lost 5 bases and J lost 1, with 14 bases in between. In germline, CDR1 is KGHSH, CDR2 LQKENI. This CDR3 comprises 15 residues. The chain's CDR3 is CASSSQESANTEAFF. DNA for the CDR3: TGTGCCAGCTCATCACAGGAATCGGCGAACACTGAAGCTTTCTTT.

This chain joins TRBV7-6 and TRBJ2-2; 9 bases line up with TRBD1. The CDR3 consists of 16 residues. CDR1 SGHVS and CDR2 FNYEAQ come from the germline V gene. J was trimmed by 0 bases and V by 5 bases; bases with no gene match: 4. The CDR3 reads CASSARQGANTGELFF. DNA for the CDR3: TGTGCCAGCAGCGCAAGACAGGGGGCGAACACCGGGGAGCTGTTTTTT.

This clone appeared a single time. The V gene is TRBV6-5, the J gene TRBJ2-3; TRBD2 aligns across 11 bases. Germline V gives CDR1 MNHEY, CDR2 SVGAGI. Germline trimming cut 4 bases from V and 6 bases from J; bases unmatched to any gene: 9. There are 16 residues in the CDR3. CDR3 sequence reads: CASSSSSGRLTDTQYF. The CDR3 bases are TGTGCCAGCAGTTCTTCTAGCGGGAGGTTGACGGATACGCAGTATTTT.

V is TRBV6-1 and J is TRBJ2-2, with TRBD2 as a possible D gene (6 bases). CDR3 length equals 16 residues. Per the germline V gene, CDR1 is MNHNS and CDR2 is SASEGT. V lost 2 bases, J lost 0 bases, and 10 bases lay in between. The CDR3 here is CASSEFGGTNTGELFF. The CDR3 nucleotides are TGTGCCAGCAGTGAATTCGGGGGAACGAACACCGGGGAGCTGTTTTTT.

The chain joins TRBV4-1 to TRBJ2-2; weak D call: TRBD2 (5 bases). The V gene's germline CDR1 is MGHRA and CDR2 YSYEKL. The CDR3 has 14 residues. Trimming cost V 0 bases and J 5 bases, with 7 bases left between them. This CDR3 reads CASSQDPGTGELFF. In DNA, the CDR3 is TGCGCCAGCAGCCAAGATCCGGGAACCGGGGAGCTGTTTTTT.

The chain joins TRBV11-3 to TRBJ2-1, with D perhaps matching TRBD1 (6 bases). Trimming removed 5 bases at V and 7 bases at J, with 12 bases between. There are 13 residues in the CDR3. CDR1 SGHNT and CDR2 YENEEA come from the germline V gene. CDR3 in amino acids: CASSIGGPNEQFF. CDR3 nucleotide sequence: TGTGCCAGCAGCATAGGGGGACCAAATGAGCAGTTCTTC.

The rearrangement uses TRBV2 and TRBJ2-7; D is perhaps TRBD2 (5 bases). Germline V gives CDR1 SNHLY, CDR2 FYNNEI. This CDR3 spans 15 amino acids. V was pared by 6 bases and J by 7 bases, with 22 bases between. CDR3 bases: TGTGCCAGCAGGGACCCCTTAAGGCGGCCGGGGGAGCAGTACTTC. Amino acids: CASRDPLRRPGEQYF.

This clone has a handful of counts. The chain couples TRBV6-5 to TRBJ2-3; D call uncertain. In germline, CDR1 is MNHEY, CDR2 SVGAGI. Trimming left V 2 bases short and J 5 bases short, with 2 bases between. The CDR3 extends over 11 amino acids. The CDR3 bases are TGTGCCAGCAGTTACATAGATACGCAGTATTTT. It specifies CASSYIDTQYF.

This chain uses TRBV6-2 or TRBV6-3 with TRBJ1-2; tentative D call: TRBD1 (5 bases). The germline V gene has CDR1 MNHEY and CDR2 SVGEGT. Trimming pared 5 bases from V and 4 bases from J, leaving 11 bases between. CDR3 length: 13 residues. CDR3 DNA sequence: TGTGCCAGCAGTCAGGGCAGGGTCTATGGCTACACCTTC. It yields the protein CASSQGRVYGYTF.

This clone was observed a few times. This sequence joins TRBV6-6 and TRBJ2-7; 11 bases are shared with TRBD1. CDR3 length equals 13 residues. Per germline, CDR1 MNHNY and CDR2 SVGAGI (reference sequence). V was pared by 7 bases and J by 6 bases, with 5 bases of the junction left unmatched. The CDR3 nucleotides read TGTGCCAGCACCTCCGGACAGGGGGCCGAGCAGTACTTC. It translates to CASTSGQGAEQYF.

V is TRBV5-1 and J is TRBJ1-3, with D possibly matching TRBD1 (6 bases). V lost 4 bases and J 0 bases, leaving 14 bases between the germline ends. This CDR3 spans 16 amino acids. Germline V gene lookup returns CDR1 SGHRS and CDR2 YFSETQ. In DNA form, the CDR3 reads TGCGCCAGCAGCGATGACAGGCTAAACTCTGGAAACACCATATATTTT. Encoded protein: CASSDDRLNSGNTIYF. Supplemented by reference TRBV5-1 and TRBJ1-3, the full variable domain reads KAGVTQTPRYLIKTRGQQVTLSCSPISGHRSVSWYQQTPGQGLQFLFEYFSETQRNKGNFPGRFSGRQFSNSRSEMNVSTLELGDSALYLCASSDDRLNSGNTIYFGEGSWLTVV.

The rearrangement uses TRBV18 and TRBJ1-4, with D uncertain. Trimming shortened V by 0 bases and J by 5 bases, and 4 bases separated the two germline ends. Germline V gives CDR1 KGHSH, CDR2 LQKENI. This CDR3 has 13 residues. The CDR3 sequence: CASSPPHNEKLFF. The CDR3 DNA is TGTGCCAGCTCACCACCCCACAATGAAAAACTGTTTTTT.

The rearrangement uses TRBV25-1 and TRBJ1-4; 8 bases are a match to TRBD1. V trimming: 3 bases; J trimming: 8 bases; junction bases outside the gene matches: 8. Germline V lookup: CDR1 MGHDK, CDR2 SYGVNS. This CDR3 has 15 amino acids. CDR3 DNA sequence: TGTGCCAGCAGTGATCCGACAGGGGTCCGCGAAAAACTGTTTTTT. Residues: CASSDPTGVREKLFF.

This chain links TRBV5-4 with TRBJ1-2, with a tentative D call TRBD1 (6 bases). V was shortened by 4 bases and J by 8 bases, with 15 bases between the two germline ends. The CDR3 contains 13 residues. Germline-derived CDR1 and CDR2 are SGHNT and YYREEE (reference sequence). This chain's CDR3 is CASSPDSRTGYTF. The CDR3 bases are TGTGCCAGCAGCCCGGACAGCCGAACGGGCTACACCTTC.

The genes are TRBV6-1 and TRBJ1-2, with D perhaps matching TRBD1 (5 bases). The CDR3 runs 16 residues. V shed 1 base and J shed 2 bases, with 14 bases lying between them. Looked up from germline, CDR1 is MNHNS and CDR2 is SASEGT. CDR3 DNA: TGTGCCAGCAGTGAAGGTGGTACAGGCGGAAACTATGGCTACACCTTC. Its translation is CASSEGGTGGNYGYTF.

Only a few counts were recorded for this clone. The chain employs TRBV3-1 (or the pseudogene TRBV3-2) and TRBJ1-2; perhaps TRBD1 as D (5 bases). V lost 4 bases to trimming and J lost 3 bases, with 9 bases between them. The CDR3 sequence is 13 residues long. Germline V gene sequence: CDR1 LGHDT, CDR2 YNNKEL (reference sequence). The CDR3: CASSPMGDYGYTF. For the CDR3, the DNA is TGTGCCAGCAGCCCCATGGGGGACTATGGCTACACCTTC.

The sample holds one count of this clone. The chain employs TRBV18 and TRBJ1-6, with D unresolved. Deletions cut 3 bases from V and 10 bases from J, with 10 bases between. CDR3 size: 13 residues. Germline loops: CDR1 KGHSH, CDR2 LQKENI. The CDR3 DNA is TGTGCCAGCTCACCGGATGATGTCTCACCCCTCCACTTT. Its protein is CASSPDDVSPLHF.

The sample holds a few counts of this clone. The rearrangement links TRBV23-1 to TRBJ2-2; 8 nucleotides match TRBD1. TRBV23-1 is an ORF, with its function uncertain. The CDR3 spans 16 residues. Losses at the gene ends were 8 bases for V and 2 bases for J; bases not matched to a gene: 10. DNA for the CDR3: TGCGCCAGCGACCACTGGGGACAGGACAACACCGGGGAGCTGTTTTTT. It encodes CASDHWGQDNTGELFF.

The chain recombines TRBV19 with TRBJ1-1; D not resolved. CDR3 length equals 14 residues. Germline values: CDR1 LNHDA, CDR2 SQIVND (reference sequence). V dropped 5 bases and J dropped 2 bases, with 12 bases sitting between them. The CDR3 reads CASSLPTVNTEAFF. The CDR3 DNA sequence: TGTGCCAGTAGTCTCCCGACGGTAAACACTGAAGCTTTCTTT.

V gene TRBV10-3 combines with J gene TRBJ2-5, with a weak D call TRBD2 (7 bases). The CDR3 is 14 amino acids. Germline V gives CDR1 ENHRY, CDR2 SYGVKD. Trimming removed 2 bases at V and 2 bases at J, with 9 bases between. The CDR3 bases are TGTGCCATCAGTGAGCGGGGGGCTCAAGAGACCCAGTACTTC. It translates to CAISERGAQETQYF.

V and J are TRBV6-6 and TRBJ2-7; D possibly corresponds to TRBD1 (6 bases). Trimming pared 7 bases from V and 7 bases from J, leaving 17 bases between. This CDR3 region has 13 residues. Germline V lookup: CDR1 MNHNY, CDR2 SVGAGI (reference sequence). Written as DNA, the CDR3 is TGTGCCAGCACGTCAAGGGACCAGGGGGAGCAGTACTTC. Amino acids: CASTSRDQGEQYF.

The CDR3 DNA sequence: TGCGCCAGCAGTGATGCCGGGGGCGCCGGAAACACCATATATTTT. This codes for CASSDAGGAGNTIYF. The chain links TRBV10-2 to TRBJ1-3; D is possibly TRBD1 (6 bases). CDR1 and CDR2 (germline): WSHSY, SAAADI. Deletions cut 3 bases from V and 4 bases from J, with 13 bases between. This CDR3 region has 15 residues.

The chain uses TRBV7-8 and TRBJ2-6; D not certain. V lost 1 base to trimming and J lost 3 bases, with 7 bases between them. The CDR3 has 15 amino acids. Germline lookup yields CDR1 SGHVS and CDR2 FQNEAQ. The CDR3 DNA reads as TGTGCCAGCAGCTTAGTGGGCCGTGGGGCCAACGTCCTGACTTTC. Translated: CASSLVGRGANVLTF.

The count of this clone is one. V is TRBV10-2 and J is TRBJ2-1, with 9 bases aligning to TRBD1. The CDR3 consists of 13 residues. The V gene's germline CDR1 is WSHSY and CDR2 SAAADI. Trimming took 6 bases from V and 8 from J; bases not matched to a gene: 5. The CDR3 region is CASRTGGFDEQFF. CDR3 DNA: TGCGCCAGCAGGACAGGGGGTTTCGATGAGCAGTTCTTC.

CDR3 in amino acids: CASSRLIRDYKETQYF. The CDR3 DNA is TGTGCCAGCTCCCGATTAATCCGGGACTACAAAGAGACCCAGTACTTC. The chain joins TRBV18 to TRBJ2-5; 7 nucleotides agree with TRBD2. The CDR3 sequence is 16 residues long. Germline loops: CDR1 KGHSH, CDR2 LQKENI. V was pared by 6 bases and J by 3 bases, with 13 bases of the junction left unmatched.